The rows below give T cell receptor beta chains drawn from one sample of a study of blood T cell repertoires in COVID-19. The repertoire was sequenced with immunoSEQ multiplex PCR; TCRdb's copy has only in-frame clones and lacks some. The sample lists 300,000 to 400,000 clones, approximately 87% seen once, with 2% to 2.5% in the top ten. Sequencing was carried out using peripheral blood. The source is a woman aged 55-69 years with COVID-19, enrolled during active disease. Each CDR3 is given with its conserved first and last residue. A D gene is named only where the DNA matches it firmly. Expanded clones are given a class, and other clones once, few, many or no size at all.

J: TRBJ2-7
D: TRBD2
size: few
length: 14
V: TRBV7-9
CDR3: CASSTTSGETEQYF
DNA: TGTGCCAGCAGCACGACTAGCGGGGAAACCGAGCAGTACTTC

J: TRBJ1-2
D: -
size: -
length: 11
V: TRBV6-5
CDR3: CATRTEDGYTF
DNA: TGTGCCACAAGGACGGAGGATGGCTACACCTTC

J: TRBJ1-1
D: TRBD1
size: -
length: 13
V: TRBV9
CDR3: CASSVDTGVEAFF
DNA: TGTGCCAGCAGCGTAGACACAGGGGTTGAAGCTTTCTTT

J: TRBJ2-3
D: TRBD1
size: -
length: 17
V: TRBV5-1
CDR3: CASSSPPGQGFTDTQYF
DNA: TGCGCCAGCAGCTCACCTCCGGGACAGGGTTTCACAGATACGCAGTATTTT

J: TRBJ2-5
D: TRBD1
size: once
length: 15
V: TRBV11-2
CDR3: CASSHTTGGSETQYF
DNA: TGTGCCAGCAGCCATACCACAGGGGGTTCGGAGACCCAGTACTTC

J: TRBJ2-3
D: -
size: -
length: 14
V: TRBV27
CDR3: CASSLSTSTDTQYF
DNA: TGTGCCAGCAGTTTATCGACTAGCACAGATACGCAGTATTTT

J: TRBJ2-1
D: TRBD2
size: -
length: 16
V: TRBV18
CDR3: CASSPPTSGGRAEQFF
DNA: TGTGCCAGCTCACCACCGACTAGCGGGGGGAGGGCTGAGCAGTTCTTC

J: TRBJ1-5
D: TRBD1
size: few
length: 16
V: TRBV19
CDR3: CASSVRDRLSNQPQHF
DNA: TGTGCCAGTAGTGTCCGGGACAGGCTTAGCAATCAGCCCCAGCATTTT

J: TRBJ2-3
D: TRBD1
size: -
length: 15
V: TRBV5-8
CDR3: CASSFTGQAHGTQYF
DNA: TGTGCCAGCAGCTTTACGGGACAGGCTCATGGTACGCAGTATTTT

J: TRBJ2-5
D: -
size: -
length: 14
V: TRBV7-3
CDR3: CASSPRGRGETQYF
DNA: TGTGCCAGCAGCCCCCGAGGCCGAGGAGAGACCCAGTACTTC

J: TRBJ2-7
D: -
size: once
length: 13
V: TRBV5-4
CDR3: CASRFQGSYEQYF
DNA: TGTGCCAGCAGGTTCCAGGGCTCCTACGAGCAGTACTTC

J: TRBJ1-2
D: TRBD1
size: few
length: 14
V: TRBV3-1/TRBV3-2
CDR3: CASSRTGGNYGYTF
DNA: TGTGCCAGCAGCCGGACAGGGGGCAACTATGGCTACACCTTC

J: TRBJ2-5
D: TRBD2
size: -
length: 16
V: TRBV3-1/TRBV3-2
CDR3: CASSRRLAGGAETQYF
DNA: TGTGCCAGCAGCCGGCGGCTAGCGGGGGGGGCGGAGACCCAGTACTTC

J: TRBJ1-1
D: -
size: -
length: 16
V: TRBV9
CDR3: CASSAQPGTLNTEAFF
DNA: TGTGCCAGCAGCGCCCAACCCGGGACTTTGAACACTGAAGCTTTCTTT

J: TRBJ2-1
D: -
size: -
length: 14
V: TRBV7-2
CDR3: CASRRGGSYNEQFF
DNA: TGTGCCAGCAGAAGAGGAGGGTCCTACAATGAGCAGTTCTTC

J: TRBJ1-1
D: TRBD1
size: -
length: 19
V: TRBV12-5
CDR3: CASGLAAYRGPVVNTEAFF
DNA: TGTGCTAGTGGTTTGGCCGCATACAGGGGGCCGGTGGTGAACACTGAAGCTTTCTTT

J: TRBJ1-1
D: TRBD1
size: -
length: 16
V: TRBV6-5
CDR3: CASSLSLYRGGTEAFF
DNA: TGTGCCAGCAGTTTGTCACTCTACAGGGGCGGCACTGAAGCTTTCTTT

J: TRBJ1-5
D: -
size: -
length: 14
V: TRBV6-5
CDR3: CASSYSRYNQPQHF
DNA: TGTGCCAGCAGTTACTCCAGGTACAATCAGCCCCAGCATTTT

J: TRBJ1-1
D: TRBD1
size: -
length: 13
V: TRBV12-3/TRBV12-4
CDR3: CATDRGRGTEAFF
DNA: TGTGCCACGGACAGGGGGCGAGGCACTGAAGCTTTCTTT

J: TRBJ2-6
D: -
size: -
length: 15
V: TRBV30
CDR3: CAWSGRISGANVLTF
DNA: TGTGCCTGGAGTGGGAGGATTTCTGGGGCCAACGTCCTGACTTTC

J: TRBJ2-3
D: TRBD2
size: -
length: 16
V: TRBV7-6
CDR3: CASSSRLAGSTDTQYF
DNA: TGTGCCAGCAGCTCCCGACTAGCGGGGAGCACAGATACGCAGTATTTT

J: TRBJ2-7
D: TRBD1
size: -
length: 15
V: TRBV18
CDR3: CASSRWTGDLGEQYF
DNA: TGTGCCAGCTCACGGTGGACAGGGGATTTGGGCGAGCAGTACTTC

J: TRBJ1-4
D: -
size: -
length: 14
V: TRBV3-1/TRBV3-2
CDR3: CASSQGGAVEKLFF
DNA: TGTGCCAGCAGCCAGGGAGGGGCCGTTGAAAAACTGTTTTTT

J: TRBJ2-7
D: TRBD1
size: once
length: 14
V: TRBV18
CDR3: CASSRTGSTYEQYF
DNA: TGTGCCAGCTCCCGGACAGGGTCCACCTACGAGCAGTACTTC

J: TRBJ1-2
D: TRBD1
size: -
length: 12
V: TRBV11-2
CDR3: CASTTGDHGYTF
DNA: TGTGCCAGCACCACAGGGGATCATGGCTACACCTTC

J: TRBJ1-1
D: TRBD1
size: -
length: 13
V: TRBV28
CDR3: CASSFGTGQKMGF
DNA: TGTGCCAGCAGTTTTGGGACAGGGCAAAAAATGGGTTTT

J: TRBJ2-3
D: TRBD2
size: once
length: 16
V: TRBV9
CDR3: CASSALTSGRGDTQYF
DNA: TGTGCCAGCAGCGCGCTGACTAGCGGGAGAGGGGATACGCAGTATTTT

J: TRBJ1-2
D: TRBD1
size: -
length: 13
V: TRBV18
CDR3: CASSATGDHGYTF
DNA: TGTGCCAGCTCCGCTACAGGGGACCATGGCTACACCTTC

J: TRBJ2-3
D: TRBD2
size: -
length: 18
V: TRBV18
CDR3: CASSPILSGGDGTDTQYF
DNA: TGTGCCAGCTCACCAATTCTTAGCGGGGGGGACGGAACAGATACGCAGTATTTT

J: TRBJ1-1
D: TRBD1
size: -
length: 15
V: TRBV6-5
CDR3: CASQGAGGEGTEAFF
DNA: TGTGCCTCACAGGGGGCAGGGGGAGAGGGAACTGAAGCTTTCTTT

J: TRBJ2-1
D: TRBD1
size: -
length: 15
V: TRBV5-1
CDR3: CASSGTGEGRNEQFF
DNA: TGCGCCAGCAGCGGAACAGGGGAAGGCCGGAATGAGCAGTTCTTC

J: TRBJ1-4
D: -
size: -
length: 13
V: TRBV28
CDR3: CASISGPNEKLFF
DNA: TGTGCCAGTATCTCAGGTCCTAATGAAAAACTGTTTTTT

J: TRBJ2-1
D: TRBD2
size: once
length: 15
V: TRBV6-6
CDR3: CASSGGGLGDNEQFF
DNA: TGTGCCAGCAGTGGGGGGGGTTTAGGAGACAATGAGCAGTTCTTC

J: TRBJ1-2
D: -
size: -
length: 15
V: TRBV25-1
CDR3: CASSDDRAFNYGYTF
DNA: TGTGCCAGCAGTGATGACAGAGCATTTAACTATGGCTACACCTTC